One and the same sample provided the 9 T cell receptor beta chains below, sequenced in a study of cytomegalovirus exposure and HLA in healthy donors. Both 60 Vbeta primers and 13 Jbeta primers went into the PCR. Clones were sequenced by immunoSEQ multiplex PCR, and TCRdb holds only the in-frame ones, with some missing. The table includes 95,000 to 150,000 clones, over 80% detected once. The sample consisted of PBMCs. These receptors all stem from a man younger than 30 in good health and CMV-seropositive.

The CDR3 spells CASSPYFSGANVLTF. CDR3 DNA: TGTGCCAGCAGCCCATACTTCTCTGGGGCCAACGTCCTGACTTTC. The rearrangement joins TRBV7-2 to TRBJ2-6; D gene uncertain. The ends were cut back, 5 bases at V and 0 bases at J, with 8 bases in the middle. This CDR3 contains 15 residues. Germline V gene lookup returns CDR1 SGHTA and CDR2 FQGNSA.

The sample holds a few counts of this clone. The chain has TRBV6-1 and TRBJ2-1, with 8 positions matching TRBD1. This CDR3 contains 14 residues. The junction had 2 bases not matched to a gene; V was cut back by 5 bases and J by 2 bases. Germline CDR1 is MNHNS and CDR2 is SASEGT. The CDR3 sequence is CASSRQGTYNEQFF. In nucleotides, the CDR3 is TGTGCCAGCAGTCGACAGGGGACCTACAATGAGCAGTTCTTC.

This sequence joins TRBV5-1 and TRBJ2-2; possibly TRBD1 for D (6 bases). The CDR3 consists of 15 residues. V was shortened by 4 bases and J by 1 base, with 11 bases between the two germline ends. Germline values: CDR1 SGHRS, CDR2 YFSETQ. In DNA, the CDR3 is TGCGCCAGCAGCAATCCGGGACAGAACACCGGGGAGCTGTTTTTT. Its translation: CASSNPGQNTGELFF. Together with reference TRBV5-1 and TRBJ2-2, the CDR3 gives the full variable domain: KAGVTQTPRYLIKTRGQQVTLSCSPISGHRSVSWYQQTPGQGLQFLFEYFSETQRNKGNFPGRFSGRQFSNSRSEMNVSTLELGDSALYLCASSNPGQNTGELFFGEGSRLTVL.

As to this clone: An end of the junction does not agree with germline; a read error may underlie this. This sequence joins TRBV18 and TRBJ1-6, with D possibly matching TRBD1 (6 bases). The CDR3 covers 13 residues. CDR1 KGHSH and CDR2 LQKENI come from the germline V gene. CDR3 amino acids: CASSPARGGPVHF. CDR3 nucleotides: TGTGCCAGCTCACCTGCAAGGGGGGGACCCGTCCACTTT.

The chain carries TRBV11-2 and TRBJ2-7, with TRBD1 as a possible D gene (6 bases). CDR1 SGHAT and CDR2 FQNNGV come from the germline V gene. This CDR3 spans 16 amino acids. The ends were cut back, 1 base at V and 6 bases at J, with 19 bases in the middle. In DNA, the CDR3 is TGTGCCAGCAGCTTAGGCCCGTCACAGGGACCTCCCGAGCAGTACTTC. It codes for CASSLGPSQGPPEQYF.

This chain connects TRBV9 to TRBJ1-2; D perhaps matches TRBD1 (5 bases). Trimming took 2 bases from V and 5 from J, leaving 16 bases between them. CDR3 length equals 15 residues. CDR1 SGDLS and CDR2 YYNGEE come from the germline V gene. Written as DNA, the CDR3 is TGTGCCAGCAGCGTTAGTGCAGGGCCAAATTATGGCTACACCTTC. Its translation is CASSVSAGPNYGYTF.

The CDR3 DNA reads as TGCAGCTTCACACTTGGGACAGGTAACACTGAAGCTTTCTTT. Amino acids: CSFTLGTGNTEAFF. The V call is TRBV29-1, the J call TRBJ1-1; 8 bases match TRBD1. The CDR3 length is 14 residues. Germline V gives CDR1 SQVTM, CDR2 ANQGSEA. The V segment lost 8 bases and the J segment 2 bases; nucleotides outside the gene matches: 10.

V usage is TRBV10-3 and J usage is TRBJ1-1, with D possibly being TRBD1 (6 bases). There are 15 residues in the CDR3. Trimming took 3 bases from V and 6 from J, leaving 17 bases between them. Per the germline V gene, CDR1 is ENHRY and CDR2 is SYGVKD. In DNA form, the CDR3 reads TGTGCCATCAGTGAAGGGGCAGGGGCTCAGGCTGAAGCTTTCTTT. Protein: CAISEGAGAQAEAFF.

The rearrangement uses TRBV18 and TRBJ1-2, with a tentative D call TRBD1 (6 bases). CDR3 size: 14 residues. V was pared by 7 bases and J by 1 base, with 13 bases between. The germline gives CDR1 KGHSH, CDR2 LQKENI. The CDR3 loop reads CASFQGSVNYGYTF. CDR3 DNA sequence: TGTGCCAGCTTTCAGGGGTCCGTTAACTATGGCTACACCTTC.